This TCR beta chain was identified during a study of identical twins. Germline V gene lookup returns CDR1 SGHKS and CDR2 YYEKEE (reference sequence). There are 18 residues in the CDR3. V lost 0 bases, J lost 6 bases, and 21 bases lay in between. In TCRdb, the 5' RACE reads were re-called with MiXCR into one record per CDR3 protein. This table has 400,000 to 500,000 distinct CDR3 sequences, 14% appearing once. These data were likewise used in another study, on yellow fever vaccine responses in identical twins.

This clonotype was sampled from a woman aged 18-35 years in good health. The sequencing sample was made of CD4+ T cells sorted from blood. This chain uses TRBV5-5 with TRBJ2-2, with unresolved D. The CDR3, as DNA: TGTGCCAGCAGCTTGGCCCCGGCTATCCCTACGCCAGCCGGGGAGCTGTTTTTT. This encodes CASSLAPAIPTPAGELFF.